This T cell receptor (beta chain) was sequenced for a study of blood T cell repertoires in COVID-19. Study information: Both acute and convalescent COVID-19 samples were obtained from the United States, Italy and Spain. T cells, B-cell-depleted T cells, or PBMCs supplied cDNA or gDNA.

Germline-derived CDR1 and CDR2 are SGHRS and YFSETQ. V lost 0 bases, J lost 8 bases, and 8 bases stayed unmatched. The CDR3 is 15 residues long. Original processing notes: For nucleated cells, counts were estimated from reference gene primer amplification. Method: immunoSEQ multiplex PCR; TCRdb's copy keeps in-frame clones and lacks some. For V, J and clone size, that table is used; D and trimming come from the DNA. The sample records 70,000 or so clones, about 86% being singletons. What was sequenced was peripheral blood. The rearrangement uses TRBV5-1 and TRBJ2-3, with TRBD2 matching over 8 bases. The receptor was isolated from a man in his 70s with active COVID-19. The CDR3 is CASSLEGTRGGTQYF. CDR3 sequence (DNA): TGCGCCAGCAGCTTGGAGGGGACTAGAGGGGGTACGCAGTATTTT.